This entry features one T cell receptor beta chain sequence. The donor cohort consisted entirely of Caucasian adults residing in Nashville, Tennessee. The sample originates from a study of shared clonotypes between healthy human individuals. Libraries were prepared by immunoSEQ multiplex PCR; TCRdb keeps only in-frame clonotypes and omits some of them. There are approximately 1.5 million clones in the sample; around 98% occur only once, and approximately 0.44% lies in the top ten. The trim removed 1 base at V and 5 bases at J, leaving 15 bases unmatched. The CDR3 is made up of 18 amino acids. Germline lookup yields CDR1 SGHRS and CDR2 YFSETQ.

The sequence derives from a young man in good health. Sequenced material: naive CD4+ T cells sorted from blood. Subset noted: CD45RA+ positively selected. This chain links TRBV5-1 with TRBJ2-1, with 7 bases matching TRBD2. As DNA, the CDR3 is TGCGCCAGCAGCTTGTCGCGTACTAGCGCCCCACGAGACAATGAGCAGTTCTTC. Translation gives CASSLSRTSAPRDNEQFF.